This T cell receptor beta chain was captured in a study of tumor-infiltrating lymphocytes in primary liver carcinoma. For this clonotype: Its antigen is currently unknown.

The length of the CDR3 is 15 residues. Germline CDR1 reads SGHRS; CDR2 reads YFSETQ. The V end was cut by 4 bases, the J end by 1 base, with 13 bases between. It was unsorted whole blood that yielded blood RNA, and germline DNA was also extracted. Study outcomes and limitations: In tumor-adjacent and tumor-blood pairs, overlap was lower than in tumor region pairs.

Starting from approximately 0.45 ug of total RNA, TCR beta cDNA was produced with a primer in the constant region. Modified slightly, ARM-PCR produced TCR beta libraries over three nested multiplex PCR rounds. A C-beta reverse primer and TRBV1-TRBV30 forward primers served in each of the first two PCR rounds, at 9 to 10 cycles apiece. Each CDR3 protein is one row after TCRdb ran MiXCR on the multiplex PCR reads. In the table there are 300,000 to 400,000 distinct CDR3 sequences, approximately 60% of which are singletons. This chain joins TRBV5-1 and TRBJ2-3; D is uncertain. This TCR was recovered from a man aged 35 to 55 with primary liver carcinoma and hepatitis B virus infection. Sequencing was done on a sample of peripheral blood. The chain's CDR3 is CASSIVTRGTDTQYF. For the CDR3, the DNA is TGCGCCAGCAGCATTGTGACAAGGGGCACAGATACGCAGTATTTT. Drawing the rest from reference TRBV5-1 and TRBJ2-3, the complete variable domain is KAGVTQTPRYLIKTRGQQVTLSCSPISGHRSVSWYQQTPGQGLQFLFEYFSETQRNKGNFPGRFSGRQFSNSRSEMNVSTLELGDSALYLCASSIVTRGTDTQYFGPGTRLTVL.